This is a list of T cell receptor beta chains from one sample in a study of neurological immune-mediated disorders. In TCRdb, the 5' RACE reads were re-called with MiXCR into one record per CDR3 protein. The sample includes 40,000 to 45,000 distinct CDR3 sequences, more than 9.5% of them seen just once. The sequenced sample was PBMCs. Receptor source: a female donor in good health. Both conserved end residues are part of each CDR3. D genes are given only for firm matches. Rows give clone size only sometimes, using once, few, many, or a class for an expanded clone.

DNA: TGCGCCAGCAGTCCACCCGGTAGCGGGGGAAGCACAGATACGCAGTATTTT
CDR3: CASSPPGSGGSTDTQYF
length: 17
J: TRBJ2-3
V: TRBV10-1
D: TRBD2
size: many

DNA: TGCAGTGCTAGTCCGGGACTAGCGGGGGGGCAAGAGACCCAGTACTTC
CDR3: CSASPGLAGGQETQYF
length: 16
J: TRBJ2-5
V: TRBV20-1
D: TRBD2
size: many

DNA: TGTGCCACCAGCAGAGAGCCCCCCGTCCTCTCCACTTACGAGCAGTACTTC
CDR3: CATSREPPVLSTYEQYF
length: 17
J: TRBJ2-7
V: TRBV15
D: -
size: many

DNA: TGTGCCAGCAGCCACGAAGGGAGGAACACCGGGGAGCTGTTTTTT
CDR3: CASSHEGRNTGELFF
length: 15
J: TRBJ2-2
V: TRBV14
D: -
size: many

DNA: TGTGCCAGCAGCGTAGGATCAGGGGCTGGGACCGGGGAGCTGTTTTTT
CDR3: CASSVGSGAGTGELFF
length: 16
J: TRBJ2-2
V: TRBV9
D: -
size: many

DNA: TGTGCCAGCAGCTTACGGGGGGCGCTAGCGGGGAACACAGATACGCAGTATTTT
CDR3: CASSLRGALAGNTDTQYF
length: 18
J: TRBJ2-3
V: TRBV13
D: TRBD2
size: -

DNA: TGTGCCAGCAGCTCCGATCGGGGGAAGTTGGCCAATGAGCAGTTCTTC
CDR3: CASSSDRGKLANEQFF
length: 16
J: TRBJ2-1
V: TRBV7-6
D: -
size: many

DNA: TGCGCCAGCAGCTTAAACACTTTGACAGGGGACTATGGCTACACCTTC
CDR3: CASSLNTLTGDYGYTF
length: 16
J: TRBJ1-2
V: TRBV5-1
D: TRBD1
size: -

DNA: TGTGCCAGCCGTAACCTTGCTAGCTATCTGCACTCTGGGACCAACGTCCTGACTTTC
CDR3: CASRNLASYLHSGTNVLTF
length: 19
J: TRBJ2-6
V: TRBV12-3/TRBV12-4
D: -
size: -

DNA: TGCAGTGCTGCTCGGACTAGCGCCACGGTAGATACGCAGTATTTT
CDR3: CSAARTSATVDTQYF
length: 15
J: TRBJ2-3
V: TRBV20-1
D: TRBD2
size: many

DNA: TGTGCCAGCTCACCCACCCCTTCTCACTCCTACGAGCAGTACTTC
CDR3: CASSPTPSHSYEQYF
length: 15
J: TRBJ2-7
V: TRBV18
D: -
size: many

DNA: TGCAGTGCTGAGGGGGACACCGGGGAGCTGTTTTTT
CDR3: CSAEGDTGELFF
length: 12
J: TRBJ2-2
V: TRBV20-1
D: -
size: few